The T cell receptor beta chain under discussion was sequenced for a study of T cell repertoires in cytomegalovirus infection. Looking at the study overall: CMV epitopes used comprised recently identified HLA-C-restricted ones and well-studied HLA-B-restricted ones. The public TCR beta signatures pointed to both CMV infection and matching HLA type.

CDR3 size: 14 residues. Germline loops: CDR1 SGHAT, CDR2 FQNNGV. With 5 bases removed from V and 6 bases from J, the gap between germline ends came to 16 bases. Comment on this clonotype: Its antigen is unknown.

Study conclusions and caveats: Summed public TCR beta family frequency identified CMV carriers bearing the relevant HLA. Ex vivo responses were dominated by HLA-C-restricted CMV-specific TCR beta clonotypes.

TCRdb used MiXCR to reprocess the reads, holding one entry per CDR3 protein. Of about 20,000 distinct CDR3 sequences listed, around 43% are singletons. The V call is TRBV11-2, the J call TRBJ1-2; the D gene is possibly TRBD1 (6 bases). This TCR came from a human donor in good health (CMV status not recorded). Some clones in this sample may be carry-over from other donors' samples. This material consisted of CD8+ T cells from cultured PBMCs, taken from culture after CMV antigen stimulation. CDR3 in DNA: TGTGCCAGCAGCCCGGCGGGACAAAGAAATGGCTACACCTTC. This translates into CASSPAGQRNGYTF.